This T cell receptor beta chain was recorded in a study of regulatory T cells in long-lasting Graves disease. The CDR3 sequence is 15 residues long. Deletions cut 4 bases from V and 5 bases from J, with 19 bases between. Germline V CDR1 and CDR2: SGHRS, YFSETQ. Time point: newly diagnosed GD, antithyroid drugs for less than 3 months. Generation of the TCR library employed RNA extracted from PBMCs. Construction of the TCR beta libraries employed iRepertoire HTBI primers in conjunction with Arm-PCR of CDR3 regions. Each CDR3 protein gets one entry after TCRdb re-called the multiplex PCR reads with MiXCR. In the table there are approximately 350,000 distinct CDR3 sequences, around 15% of which are singletons. These sequences were also reported in another study, on T cells in Graves' hyperthyroidism and ophthalmopathy. That paper states: Graves' hyperthyroidism showing no ophthalmopathy progression within 18 months was considered stable.

The sequencing used peripheral blood mononuclear cells (PBMCs), collected at new diagnosis, from a patient treated with antithyroid drugs. The J gene is TRBJ2-7, the V gene TRBV5-1; possibly TRBD1 or TRBD2 for D (5 bases each). The clonotype comes from a man between 40 and 49 years old with Graves disease. CDR3 nucleotides: TGCGCCAGCAGCCCCGGGACCGCCCCACTTAACGAGCAGTACTTC. Protein: CASSPGTAPLNEQYF.